What follows describes a single TCR beta chain. This clonotype was seen repeatedly, ten times or more. Its antigen is unknown. It has no much larger one-base neighbor in the sample; base qualities were not kept. The TCR beta CDR3 regions were amplified from RNA transcripts. The first round of RT-PCR for the TCR CDR3 was performed with the HTBI primer set and the Qiagen OneStep RT-PCR kit. Libraries were constructed in a second round of multiplex PCR, after which size selection and purification were performed. Paired-end sequencing of the libraries was performed with 100 bp reads on an Illumina HiSeq2000. The paper's processing steps were these. Raw data were processed with SOAPnuke, discarding reads with adapters, uncalled bases, mean Phred below 15, or no exact constant-primer or identifier match. COPE v1.2.5 was used to merge the high-quality paired reads, and each unique nucleotide sequence was defined as a clonotype. Clonotypes were aligned to IMGT TRBV, TRBD and TRBJ reference segments using MiTCR v1.1. The analysis was restricted to V-J combinations with a frequency above 0.0001, which together covered 99% to 99.2% of the repertoires. The TCS score was defined as the ratio of F50 (clonal expansion) to E x V (chaos), calculated using BLOSUM62-based TCRdist between CDR3 peptides within each V-J. Welch's t-statistics and random forest reduced around 550 V-J features to roughly 13, which were used in a naive Bayes classifier (R e1071). TCRdb reran the public reads through fastp at Q25 and MiXCR, keeping productive beta chains. Each CDR3 protein gets just one entry, which takes the most common genes and DNA from the rows behind it. For this entry, the V and J calls and clone size follow TCRdb and not the study's own pipeline. This sample is represented by 300,000 to 450,000 distinct CDR3 sequences; 15% to 18% of them were singletons. Of the sample, around a quarter falls within the top ten clones.

Hyperthyroidism patients were aged 18 to 65 years and newly diagnosed, with disease duration of less than 2 months. Any patient with an uncontrolled infection, another autoimmune disease, pregnancy or lactation was excluded. Diagnoses were based on clinical symptoms, serum thyroxine and TRAb, thyroid ultrasound and orbital computed tomography. Blood from progressor patients was drawn when they were first diagnosed with hyperthyroidism, before any ophthalmopathy symptoms appeared. PBMCs were isolated from 7.5 to 10 ml of fresh peripheral blood by Ficoll-Paque density gradient centrifugation. Patients classed as progressors first received a Graves' hyperthyroidism diagnosis and then went on to develop ophthalmopathy during follow-up. Total RNA was extracted with Trizol reagent, and quality was checked on an Agilent 2100 Bioanalyzer. The data were obtained in a study of T cells in Graves' hyperthyroidism and ophthalmopathy (dated by TCRdb to the late 2010s). Regarding the complete study: Peripheral blood was collected at initial diagnosis, before any treatment. The roughly 91 discovery patients were randomly divided into training and test sets at a 7:3 ratio. Following sampling, methimazole starting at 30 mg daily was given to hyperthyroidism patients, and high-dose intravenous methylprednisolone was given to ophthalmopathy patients. TCR V-J signatures able to tell the groups apart were searched for in a discovery cohort of 90 to 100 patients, of whom more than 40 had Graves' ophthalmopathy and 57 had stable Graves' hyperthyroidism. Thyroid tissue and blood T-cell repertoires from over 5 Graves' hyperthyroidism patients were also compared in the study. An independent validation cohort of 18 to 20 hyperthyroidism patients and some 15 patients who later progressed to ophthalmopathy tested prospective prediction of ophthalmopathy. The paper reports TCR Vbeta CDR3 sequencing of 140 or so peripheral blood samples: under 45 ophthalmopathy, 75 to 80 hyperthyroidism and around 17 progressor patients. What the work shows at the level of the full study, not this receptor alone: In validation, progression to ophthalmopathy was predicted by the model with almost 71% sensitivity and about 72% specificity, a median of about 6 months before onset. Most expanded thyroid clonotypes (frequency above 0.001) were also found in blood, which suggests that blood repertoires may mirror thyroid immune responses. Sample size was not statistically predetermined, and investigators were not blinded to group allocation. Ophthalmopathy was separated from stable hyperthyroidism by a 13 V-J signature model, with 85% to 90% sensitivity and about 81% specificity obtained in cross-validation and 80%/75% obtained in testing.

Sequenced input: blood. The TCR originated in a woman between 18 and 30 years old with Graves' hyperthyroidism that later progressed to Graves' ophthalmopathy.

DNA sequence: TGTGCCAGCGGTTACAATGAGCAGTTCTTC. Its coded protein is CASGYNEQFF. This receptor chain uses TRBV2 and TRBJ2-1, with the D gene too uncertain to name. Trimming takes 8 bases from V and 4 bases from J, and the germline ends sit 3 bases apart. The CDR1 and CDR2 encoded by the germline V gene are SNHLY and FYNNEI. Taken from cysteine to phenylalanine, the CDR3 has 10 residues. Solely the CDR3 DNA is kept, with 30 bases framed from the first base.